These 21 T cell receptor beta chains were sequenced from one sample in a study of circulating and synovial CD4+ cells in juvenile arthritis. Assay: immunoSEQ multiplex PCR; the TCRdb copy retains only in-frame clones and omits some. This sample carries about 33,000 clones, 90% to 95% of them seen once, and the ten largest clones take roughly 0.15%. The sequencing sample was made of CD4+ T cells from blood. These receptors all come from a human donor with juvenile idiopathic arthritis.

The chain combines TRBV6-1 with TRBJ2-3; 9 nucleotides align to TRBD1. Germline V gives CDR1 MNHNS, CDR2 SASEGT. The CDR3 is made up of 15 amino acids. V trimming: 2 bases; J trimming: 2 bases; junction bases outside the gene matches: 2. The CDR3 loop reads CASSEWDRDTDTQYF. CDR3 sequence (DNA): TGTGCCAGCAGTGAATGGGACAGGGACACAGATACGCAGTATTTT.

The chain links TRBV6-4 to TRBJ1-6, with 7 bases matching TRBD1. CDR1 and CDR2 from the germline V gene are MRHNA and SNTAGT. CDR3 size: 14 residues. The V segment lost 3 bases and the J segment 10 bases; nucleotides outside the gene matches: 6. The CDR3 protein is CASSDGSGGSPLHF. The CDR3 nucleotides are TGTGCCAGCAGTGATGGGTCAGGGGGATCACCCCTCCACTTT.

The V gene is TRBV7-2, the J gene TRBJ2-2; perhaps TRBD1 as D (5 bases). V was trimmed by 3 bases and J by 5 bases, leaving 13 bases between them. Germline CDR1 reads SGHTA; CDR2 reads FQGNSA. The CDR3 loop spans 15 amino acids. CDR3 nucleotides: TGTGCCAGCAGCTTTATGTCAGGGAAGACCGGGGAGCTGTTTTTT. Its protein product is CASSFMSGKTGELFF. Drawing the rest from reference TRBV7-2 and TRBJ2-2, the complete variable domain is GAGVSQSPSNKVTEKGKDVELRCDPISGHTALYWYRQSLGQGLEFLIYFQGNSAPDKSGLPSDRFSAERTGGSVSTLTIQRTQQEDSAVYLCASSFMSGKTGELFFGEGSRLTVL.

The chain is built from TRBV4-1 and TRBJ2-7; 10 bases align to TRBD2. Germline loops: CDR1 MGHRA, CDR2 YSYEKL. There are 19 residues in the CDR3. After removal of 4 bases from V and 0 bases from J, the junction contained 15 bases not matched to a gene. The CDR3 DNA reads as TGCGCCAGCAGCCTGGTCGTAGCGGGAGGCCAAGAGTTCTCCTACGAGCAGTACTTC. Translating it yields CASSLVVAGGQEFSYEQYF.

This chain uses TRBV7-2 with TRBJ1-4; TRBD1 is a possible D gene (5 bases). Germline V gene data show CDR1 as SGHTA and CDR2 as FQGNSA. The CDR3 totals 19 residues. V lost 1 base and J lost 0, with 18 bases in between. CDR3 residues: CASSLGRGGRKSTNEKLFF. In nucleotides, the CDR3 is TGTGCCAGCAGCTTAGGGCGGGGGGGACGGAAATCAACTAATGAAAAACTGTTTTTT.

The chain links TRBV5-1 to TRBJ2-5, with 12 nucleotides matching TRBD2. V lost 4 bases and J lost 4; bases outside the gene matches: 5. The V gene's germline CDR1 is SGHRS and CDR2 YFSETQ. This CDR3 contains 15 residues. CDR3 amino acids: CASSQTSGSPETQYF. DNA for the CDR3: TGCGCCAGCAGCCAGACTAGCGGGAGCCCAGAGACCCAGTACTTC.

The chain links TRBV7-8 to TRBJ2-7, with D tentatively TRBD1 (5 bases). The CDR3 spans 15 residues. V shed 1 base and J shed 5 bases, with 15 bases lying between them. Germline V gene data show CDR1 as SGHVS and CDR2 as FQNEAQ. CDR3 coding DNA: TGTGCCAGCAGCTTAGAGGGCTTAGGGGAAAACGAGCAGTACTTC. Its translation is CASSLEGLGENEQYF.

This rearrangement joins TRBV7-9 to TRBJ2-5; TRBD1 matches at 10 bases. The CDR3 sequence is 16 residues long. With V trimmed by 3 bases and J by 1 base, 5 bases remained unmatched. CDR1 and CDR2 from the germline V gene are SEHNR and FQNEAQ (reference sequence). The CDR3 protein is CASSFRQGAFQETQYF. In DNA, the CDR3 is TGTGCCAGCAGCTTCCGACAGGGGGCTTTCCAAGAGACCCAGTACTTC.

Here the CDR3 DNA reads TGTGCCAGCAGCCTCACCGGGGGGCGAACCGGGGAGCTGTTTTTT. Translation: CASSLTGGRTGELFF. The chain combines TRBV11-2 with TRBJ2-2, with D perhaps TRBD2 (7 bases). The ends were cut back, 5 bases at V and 5 bases at J, with 15 bases in the middle. There are 15 residues in the CDR3. The germline CDR1 and CDR2 sequences are SGHAT and FQNNGV. The whole variable domain, filled in from reference TRBV11-2 and TRBJ2-2, reads EAGVAQSPRYKIIEKRQSVAFWCNPISGHATLYWYQQILGQGPKLLIQFQNNGVVDDSQLPKDRFSAERLKGVDSTLKIQPAKLEDSAVYLCASSLTGGRTGELFFGEGSRLTVL.

This clone was found once. The chain recombines TRBV7-3 with TRBJ2-1; tentatively, D is TRBD1 (5 bases). The CDR3 consists of 16 residues. V shed 5 bases and J shed 2 bases, with 16 bases lying between them. Germline V gives CDR1 SGHTA, CDR2 FQGTGA. The DNA for the CDR3 is TGTGCCAGCAGCAAAGATGGGGCCTTGCCCTACAATGAGCAGTTCTTC. Protein product: CASSKDGALPYNEQFF.

The chain is built from TRBV6-1 and TRBJ1-6; D is unclear. CDR1 MNHNS and CDR2 SASEGT come from the germline V gene. The CDR3 runs to 15 residues. V was trimmed by 1 base and J by 9 bases, leaving 13 bases between them. CDR3 DNA sequence: TGTGCCAGCAGTGAAGTCCTTCGGAGGTCTTCACCCCTCCACTTT. The encoded protein is CASSEVLRRSSPLHF.

The CDR3 nucleotides are TGCGCCAGCAGCCAAGATCTTATGGGACAGGGGGTCCCATATAGGGGCTACACCTTC. Amino acid sequence: CASSQDLMGQGVPYRGYTF. The V call is TRBV4-3, the J call TRBJ1-2, with 11 nucleotides matching TRBD1. The ends lost 0 bases at V and 8 bases at J; junction bases unmatched: 17. Germline CDR1 and CDR2: LGHNA and YSLEER. The CDR3 is 19 residues long.

The genes are TRBV7-2 and TRBJ1-2; the match to TRBD1 covers 7 bases. This CDR3 is 16 amino acids long. With 0 bases clipped from V and 4 bases from J, the junction kept 8 bases outside the gene matches. CDR1 and CDR2 (germline): SGHTA, FQGNSA. CDR3: CASSLAERQGAYGYTF. DNA of the CDR3: TGTGCCAGCAGCTTAGCGGAGCGACAGGGAGCCTATGGCTACACCTTC.

The table lists this clone with a count of one. The rearrangement joins TRBV5-6 to TRBJ2-7; 12 nucleotides align to TRBD2. J gave up 6 bases and V 2 bases, and 6 bases lay outside the gene matches. In germline, CDR1 is SGHDT, CDR2 YYEEEE. The CDR3 sequence is 15 residues long. The chain's CDR3 is CASSFYLAGGPEQYF. The CDR3 DNA is TGTGCCAGCAGCTTTTATCTAGCGGGGGGGCCCGAGCAGTACTTC.

This chain uses TRBV5-1 with TRBJ2-1, with 11 nucleotides matching TRBD2. The CDR3 spans 15 residues. Germline CDR1 SGHRS, CDR2 YFSETQ. Losses at the gene ends were 4 bases for V and 4 bases for J; bases not matched to a gene: 4. CDR3 in amino acids: CASSPTSGAYNEQFF. Here the CDR3 DNA reads TGCGCCAGCAGCCCGACTAGCGGGGCTTACAATGAGCAGTTCTTC.

This clone occurred once. V usage is TRBV7-9 and J usage is TRBJ2-1; TRBD2 might be the D (6 bases). The CDR3 sequence is 16 residues long. Per germline, CDR1 SEHNR and CDR2 FQNEAQ (reference sequence). Trimming shortened V by 1 base and J by 8 bases, and 18 bases separated the two germline ends. In DNA, the CDR3 is TGTGCCAGCAGCTTAGGGGCTTGGGGGGATTGGGATGAGCAGTTCTTC. Translation gives CASSLGAWGDWDEQFF. The full variable domain, with the rest looked up from reference TRBV7-9 and TRBJ2-1, is DTGVSQNPRHKITKRGQNVTFRCDPISEHNRLYWYRQTLGQGPEFLTYFQNEAQLEKSRLLSDRFSAERPKGSFSTLEIQRTEQGDSAMYLCASSLGAWGDWDEQFFGPGTRLTVL.

The rearrangement links TRBV19 to TRBJ1-1; a weak D match, TRBD1 (5 bases). The length of the CDR3 is 13 residues. V lost 7 bases and J lost 5, with 14 bases in between. CDR1 and CDR2 from the germline V gene are LNHDA and SQIVND (reference sequence). CDR3 residues: CASTTGDGTEAFF. CDR3 DNA sequence: TGTGCCAGTACCACGGGGGATGGGACTGAAGCTTTCTTT.

The chain joins TRBV7-8 to TRBJ2-3; maybe TRBD1 (6 bases). The V gene lost 1 base and the J gene lost 6 bases, with 11 bases spanning the gap. From germline, CDR1 is SGHVS and CDR2 FQNEAQ. The CDR3 has 14 residues. DNA of the CDR3: TGTGCCAGCAGCTTAGACAGGGTTGGGGATACGCAGTATTTT. Protein product: CASSLDRVGDTQYF.

The rearrangement uses TRBV5-1 and TRBJ2-7; TRBD2 agrees at 10 bases. Losses at the gene ends were 0 bases for V and 7 bases for J; bases not matched to a gene: 10. The CDR3 has 16 residues. Germline CDR1 is SGHRS and CDR2 is YFSETQ. The CDR3: CASSLGGSGRATEQYF. The CDR3 DNA is TGCGCCAGCAGCTTGGGGGGGAGCGGGAGGGCCACGGAGCAGTACTTC.

The V call is TRBV28, the J call TRBJ2-7; TRBD1 matches at 8 bases. The V segment lost 8 bases and the J segment 5 bases; nucleotides outside the gene matches: 5. The germline CDR1 and CDR2 sequences are MDHEN and SYDVKM. The CDR3 spans 12 residues. CDR3 loop: CASRTGSDEQYF. The CDR3 bases are TGTGCCAGCCGGACAGGGAGCGACGAGCAGTACTTC.

This chain uses TRBV13 with TRBJ2-7; the D is unclear. The germline V gene encodes CDR1 PRHDT and CDR2 FYEKMQ (reference sequence). The CDR3 is 15 amino acids. V shed 6 bases and J shed 6 bases, with 21 bases lying between them. The CDR3 region is CASSYVGLDLSEQYF. The CDR3 DNA sequence: TGTGCCAGCAGTTACGTCGGTCTAGATCTGTCCGAGCAGTACTTC.